Given below is one T cell receptor beta chain in context. The germline V gene encodes CDR1 KGHSH and CDR2 LQKENI. CDR3 size: 16 residues. The V gene end was trimmed by 4 bases and the J gene end by 7 bases; junction bases not matched to a gene: 11. These data come from a study of T cell responses to AZD1222 COVID-19 vaccine. The data were produced by immunoSEQ multiplex PCR, yet TCRdb's version contains in-frame clones alone and is incomplete. The sample holds roughly 150,000 clones, 80% to 95% seen once. The sequencing here drew on peripheral blood, taken on day 0 of AZD1222 vaccination. The V gene is TRBV18, the J gene TRBJ2-2; 8 nucleotides align to TRBD1. The sequence derives from an adult in good health. The CDR3 region is CASSRGQGRLGGELFF. The CDR3 DNA reads TGTGCCAGCTCACGCGGACAGGGCCGATTAGGCGGGGAGCTGTTTTTT.